The rows below give T cell receptor beta chains drawn from one sample of a study of T cells in Graves' hyperthyroidism and ophthalmopathy. One entry per CDR3 protein, called by TCRdb with MiXCR from the multiplex PCR reads. The sample includes about 580,000 distinct CDR3 sequences, approximately 44% of them seen just once. The sequencing input was peripheral blood or thyroid tissue (not recorded which). These receptors all come from a woman under 30 with Graves' hyperthyroidism. CDR3s include the opening cysteine and the closing phenylalanine or tryptophan. The D gene is left open where the match is weak. A row's size may be missing; if present it is once, few, many or a size class.

TRBV5-1	few	TRBJ2-5	-	TGCGCCAGCAGCTATGTGGGGCCCCAAGAGACCCAGTACTTC	CASSYVGPQETQYF
TRBV10-3	once	TRBJ2-3	TRBD2	TGTGCCAGTAGTATAGGGACTAGCGGGAGCGATACGCAGTATTTT	CASSIGTSGSDTQYF
TRBV29-1	many	TRBJ2-1	-	TGCAGCGTTGACAATTACAATGAGCAGTTCTTC	CSVDNYNEQFF
TRBV24-1	-	TRBJ2-1	TRBD2	TGTGCCACCAGTGATGTTAGCGGGAGTGGGTACAATGAGCAGTTCTTC	CATSDVSGSGYNEQFF
TRBV19	many	TRBJ1-5	TRBD1	TGTGCCAGTAGTATATCCTCAGGGGGCACAGGTCAGCCCCAGCATTTT	CASSISSGGTGQPQHF
TRBV19	many	TRBJ1-2	-	TGTGCCAGTACGTTAGGTGCAGGGGTTGGAGGCTACACCTTC	CASTLGAGVGGYTF
TRBV24-1	-	TRBJ1-5	-	TGTGCCACCAGTGACAGAATTCAGCCCCAGCATTTT	CATSDRIQPQHF
TRBV6-6	-	TRBJ2-7	TRBD2	TGTGCCAGCAGTTACTCTCCAGAGGCGGGAGGTTACGAGCAGTACTTC	CASSYSPEAGGYEQYF
TRBV9	many	TRBJ1-1	-	TGTGCCAGCAGCTCCGAGGAAGCGAACACTGAAGCTTTCTTT	CASSSEEANTEAFF
TRBV20-1	many	TRBJ2-2	-	TGCAGTGCTAGCGGCGGTAACACCGGGGAGCTGTTTTTT	CSASGGNTGELFF
TRBV29-1	few	TRBJ1-2	TRBD1	TGCAGCGTTTATAGTTTAGGGCGACAGGGCATTAACTATGGCTACACCTTC	CSVYSLGRQGINYGYTF
TRBV12-5	-	TRBJ1-1	-	TGTGCTAGAGGTCCGGGGGAGTGGAACACTGAAGCTTTCTTT	CARGPGEWNTEAFF
TRBV19	many	TRBJ2-7	-	TGTGCCAGTAGTACCCGGGACGGATCCTACGAGCAGTACTTC	CASSTRDGSYEQYF
TRBV2	-	TRBJ2-7	TRBD1	TGTGCCAGCAGTCGGGACAGGAGCGAGCAGTACTTC	CASSRDRSEQYF
TRBV6-1	many	TRBJ1-2	-	TGTGCCAGCAGTGCCCCGGGACTCTATGGCTACACCTTC	CASSAPGLYGYTF
TRBV20-1	-	TRBJ1-2	TRBD1	TGCAGTGCGGCGAATTACAGGGGGGCGCGGGGCTACACCTTC	CSAANYRGARGYTF
TRBV12-5	-	TRBJ2-2	-	TGTGCTAGTGGTTTGGTACTTCAGGGGGAGCTGTTTTTT	CASGLVLQGELFF
TRBV29-1	-	TRBJ2-7	TRBD1	TGCAGCAGTTTGGGGACAGGTTTGACCTACGAGCAGTACTTC	CSSLGTGLTYEQYF
TRBV7-9	-	TRBJ1-2	-	TGTGCCAGCAGCCCCAGCCCTTCCGGGACGTCGTATGGCTACACCTTC	CASSPSPSGTSYGYTF
TRBV29-1	many	TRBJ2-7	-	TGCAGCGTTTTTCAGGACTACGAGCAGTACTTC	CSVFQDYEQYF
TRBV27	many	TRBJ2-7	-	TGTGCCAGCAGGCACGTCTCGGGAGAGCAGTACTTC	CASRHVSGEQYF
TRBV7-2	many	TRBJ1-6	-	TGTGCCAGCAGCTTAGTGGCAGGGGCCAATAATTCACCCCTCCACTTT	CASSLVAGANNSPLHF
TRBV20-1	many	TRBJ1-5	TRBD1	TGCAGTGCCGACCAGGGGGCTGGACAGCCCCAGCATTTT	CSADQGAGQPQHF
TRBV5-1	-	TRBJ1-1	TRBD1	TGCGCCAGCAGCTCCTCCGGGACAGTGAACACTGAAGCTTTCTTT	CASSSSGTVNTEAFF
TRBV7-8	-	TRBJ2-1	-	TGTGCCAGCACCCTCCCAGGCTGTAAGCAGTTCTTC	CASTLPGCKQFF
TRBV2	many	TRBJ1-4	-	TGTGCCACCCGTGACGGAAATAATGAAAAACTGTTTTTT	CATRDGNNEKLFF
TRBV4-1	many	TRBJ1-1	-	TGCGCCAGCAGCCAAGTTTCGACAGCGAACACTGAAGCTTTCTTT	CASSQVSTANTEAFF
TRBV7-2	few	TRBJ2-1	TRBD1	TGTGCCAGCAGCTTGCGGACAGGGAGCACGTACAATGAGCAGTTCTTC	CASSLRTGSTYNEQFF
TRBV24-1	-	TRBJ2-1	-	TGTGCCACCAGTGACCTGACTAGTGACTACAATGAGCAGCTCTTC	CATSDLTSDYNEQLF
TRBV7-8	-	TRBJ1-5	-	TGTGCCAGCAGCTTAGACGAGGGTCATCAGCCCCAGCATTTT	CASSLDEGHQPQHF
TRBV7-2	many	TRBJ1-2	TRBD1	TGTGCCAGCAGCTCAATTCGGGACAGAGAGGATGATGGCTACACCTTC	CASSSIRDREDDGYTF
TRBV4-2	-	TRBJ2-7	-	TGTGCCAGCTCTTCCTTTGGGGGAACTTCCTACGAGCAGTACTTC	CASSSFGGTSYEQYF
TRBV6-5	-	TRBJ2-7	TRBD1	TGTGCCGGCAGTGGACAGGGGATTTCCGAGCAGTACTTC	CAGSGQGISEQYF
TRBV2	many	TRBJ1-1	-	TGTGCCAGCAGTGAATGGCAGGGTGGTAGAAACACTGAAGCTTTCTTT	CASSEWQGGRNTEAFF
TRBV20-1	-	TRBJ1-4	-	TGCAGTGCGAGAAGGGGGGCCGCCCGGGAAAAACTGTTTTTT	CSARRGAAREKLFF
TRBV7-9	-	TRBJ2-5	-	TGTGCCAGCAGCTTAGAAGGAAAGGGGGAGGGGACCCAGTACTTC	CASSLEGKGEGTQYF
TRBV12-3/TRBV12-4	many	TRBJ1-1	-	TGTGCCAGCAGTCCACCCTGGGGGATCAACACTGAAGCTTTCTTT	CASSPPWGINTEAFF
TRBV15	few	TRBJ2-1	-	TGTGCCACCAGCAGAGCTACATTCGATTACAATGAGCAGTTCTTC	CATSRATFDYNEQFF
TRBV15	-	TRBJ1-2	-	TGTGCCACCAGCAGAGGACAGGATGGCTACACCTTC	CATSRGQDGYTF
TRBV2	-	TRBJ1-2	-	TGTGCCAGCAGTGAAGTGGGGGGCTACACCTTC	CASSEVGGYTF
TRBV10-3	-	TRBJ1-4	-	TGTGCCATCAGTGGTGGGGCAGCAACTAATGAAAAACTGTTTTTT	CAISGGAATNEKLFF
TRBV12-3/TRBV12-4	-	TRBJ1-5	-	TGCGCCAACAGTCAAAGAGGATCGGGACAACCCCAGCATTTT	CANSQRGSGQPQHF
TRBV15	many	TRBJ1-1	TRBD1	TGTGCCACCAGCACACAACAGGGGTGGACTGAAGCTTTCTTT	CATSTQQGWTEAFF
TRBV7-6	-	TRBJ2-6	TRBD1	TGTGCCAGCAGCGACAGGGGCCCTGAAGCTTTC	CASSDRGPEAF
TRBV6-5	many	TRBJ1-6	-	TGTGCCAGCACCCAGGGTCGGAATTCACCCCTCCACTTT	CASTQGRNSPLHF
TRBV9	-	TRBJ2-2	-	TGTGCCAGCTCACCAACGGGGTTGGCGGCCCGAGGACCGACCGGGAAGCTGTTTTTT	CASSPTGLAARGPTGKLFF
TRBV7-9	many	TRBJ2-5	-	TGTGCCAGCAGCTTAGTTGAGGAAGCGGAGACCCAGTACTTC	CASSLVEEAETQYF
TRBV7-8	many	TRBJ1-4	-	TGTGCCAGCACCCCCTTCCTGGCGGGGATAACTAATGAAAAACTGTTTTTT	CASTPFLAGITNEKLFF
TRBV14	-	TRBJ2-1	TRBD2	TGTGCCAGCAGCCCTCGCGGGAGGGGTAGTGAGCAGTTCTTC	CASSPRGRGSEQFF
TRBV10-3	once	TRBJ2-7	TRBD1	TGTGCCATCGGGGGAAGGGACAGGGAAAAGGACGAGCAGTACTTC	CAIGGRDREKDEQYF
TRBV29-1	many	TRBJ1-6	-	TGCAGCGCCCGATCCCAGGGAAATGGATCACCCCTCCACTTT	CSARSQGNGSPLHF
TRBV7-8	many	TRBJ2-7	-	TGTGCCAGCAGCTTGGGAGTCGGTTCCCCCTACGAGCAGTACTTC	CASSLGVGSPYEQYF
TRBV24-1	-	TRBJ2-5	-	TGTGCCACCAGTGACGCCCGAAGCGAGGCAGGGACTGAATCGGAGACCCAGTACTTC	CATSDARSEAGTESETQYF
TRBV7-9	many	TRBJ1-4	-	TGTGCCAGCAGCCCCGGCGTTACTAATGAAAAACTGTTTTTT	CASSPGVTNEKLFF
TRBV12-3/TRBV12-4	many	TRBJ2-7	-	TGTGCCAGCAGTCCTCTCGGTTACGAGCAGTACTTC	CASSPLGYEQYF